These 17 T cell receptor beta chains share one sample of origin, sequenced in a study of control samples from healthy donors and cancer patients. Assay used: immunoSEQ multiplex PCR; TCRdb lists only in-frame clones, some missing. The table lists approximately 190,000 clones, with approximately 2.2% in the top ten. The material sequenced was blood. The receptor source for this set is a woman in her 30s in good health.

V is TRBV4-2 and J is TRBJ2-5, with a tentative D call TRBD2 (6 bases). Looked up from germline, CDR1 is LGHNA and CDR2 is YNFKEQ. The CDR3 length is 16 residues. V lost 0 bases and J lost 3, with 14 bases in between. The CDR3 region has the DNA TGTGCCAGCAGCCAAGATGGGACTGGGGGAGAAGAGACCCAGTACTTC. As protein: CASSQDGTGGEETQYF.

The CDR3 nucleotides read TGTGCCAGCAGCCCGGGGGGAAAACTGTTTTTT. Translated, it gives CASSPGGKLFF. The J gene is TRBJ1-4, the V gene TRBV4-2; a possible D gene is TRBD1 (5 bases). V lost 4 bases, J lost 10 bases, and 7 bases lay in between. CDR3 length: 11 amino acids. Germline CDR1 reads LGHNA; CDR2 reads YNFKEQ.

The rearrangement uses TRBV7-3 and TRBJ1-1; D might be TRBD1 (6 bases). The CDR3 length is 15 residues. Germline assignment: CDR1 SGHTA and CDR2 FQGTGA. Trimming left V 3 bases short and J 6 bases short, with 17 bases between. The CDR3 region has the DNA TGTGCCAGCAGCTTGGAGGGGGTTAATTGGGCTGAAGCTTTCTTT. Translating it yields CASSLEGVNWAEAFF.

This chain connects TRBV28 to TRBJ1-2; D is uncertain. Trimming removed 3 bases from V and 4 bases from J, with 9 bases in between. CDR1 and CDR2 from the germline V gene are MDHEN and SYDVKM. This CDR3 region has 13 residues. CDR3 nucleotides: TGTGCCAGCAGTTTGTTTGTTAGCTATGGCTACACCTTC. It is translated as CASSLFVSYGYTF.

The chain uses TRBV7-9 and TRBJ1-2, with TRBD1 matching over 8 bases. The CDR3 consists of 14 residues. Losses at the gene ends were 4 bases for V and 2 bases for J; bases not matched to a gene: 3. The V gene's germline CDR1 is SEHNR and CDR2 FQNEAQ (reference sequence). This CDR3 reads CASSSGGQNYGYTF. CDR3 nucleotide sequence: TGTGCCAGCAGCTCAGGGGGCCAAAACTATGGCTACACCTTC. Based on the CDR3 plus reference TRBV7-9 and TRBJ1-2, the full variable domain is DTGVSQNPRHKITKRGQNVTFRCDPISEHNRLYWYRQTLGQGPEFLTYFQNEAQLEKSRLLSDRFSAERPKGSFSTLEIQRTEQGDSAMYLCASSSGGQNYGYTFGSGTRLTVV.

This chain uses TRBV5-5 with TRBJ2-7; unclear D gene. Trimming pared 0 bases from V and 2 bases from J, leaving 18 bases between. The germline gives CDR1 SGHKS, CDR2 YYEKEE (reference sequence). This CDR3 region has 17 residues. The CDR3 spells CASSLAGLVDIAYEQYF. The DNA for the CDR3 is TGTGCCAGCAGCTTGGCCGGTCTGGTGGATATCGCCTACGAGCAGTACTTC.

This chain uses TRBV6-1 with TRBJ2-2; D gene uncertain. V was trimmed by 2 bases and J by 1 base, leaving 11 bases between them. This CDR3 has 16 residues. CDR1 MNHNS and CDR2 SASEGT come from the germline V gene. CDR3 loop: CASSEFINLNTGELFF. The CDR3 region has the DNA TGTGCCAGCAGTGAATTTATAAACTTGAACACCGGGGAGCTGTTTTTT.

The chain uses TRBV4-2 and TRBJ2-3; TRBD2 aligns across 8 bases. Germline assignment: CDR1 LGHNA and CDR2 YNFKEQ. After removal of 4 bases from V and 1 base from J, the junction contained 10 bases not matched to a gene. There are 17 residues in the CDR3. The CDR3, as DNA: TGTGCCAGCAGCCCCCCCTCCGGGACTAGACGCACAGATACGCAGTATTTT. This encodes CASSPPSGTRRTDTQYF.

The chain recombines TRBV7-2 with TRBJ2-2; 9 nucleotides align to TRBD1. This CDR3 region has 15 residues. After removal of 4 bases from V and 6 bases from J, the junction contained 6 bases not matched to a gene. Looked up from germline, CDR1 is SGHTA and CDR2 is FQGNSA. The DNA of the CDR3 is TGTGCCAGCAGCTACGACAGGGGGATTCCCGGGGAGCTGTTTTTT. Its translation is CASSYDRGIPGELFF.

The CDR3 reads CASSVGTDTQYF. CDR3 DNA sequence: TGTGCCAGCAGCGTAGGTACAGATACGCAGTATTTT. This chain uses TRBV9 with TRBJ2-3; D not certain. V dropped 0 bases and J dropped 3 bases, with 2 bases sitting between them. The germline gives CDR1 SGDLS, CDR2 YYNGEE. The CDR3 runs 12 residues.

The J gene is TRBJ2-3, the V gene TRBV28; D possibly uses TRBD1 or TRBD2 (6 bases each). V gave up 6 bases and J gave up 7 bases, with 20 bases separating them. Germline values: CDR1 MDHEN, CDR2 SYDVKM. The CDR3 is 15 residues long. The CDR3 reads CASSPPGARGNTQYF. CDR3 sequence (DNA): TGTGCCAGCAGCCCCCCGGGGGCCCGCGGGAATACGCAGTATTTT.

Written as DNA, the CDR3 is TGTGCCAGCAGTGAGAGGGGTGGCACTGAAGCTTTCTTT. It encodes CASSERGGTEAFF. The rearrangement joins TRBV7-9 to TRBJ1-1; possible D gene TRBD1, 5 bases. Germline V gene sequence: CDR1 SEHNR, CDR2 FQNEAQ (reference sequence). V gave up 6 bases and J gave up 4 bases, with 12 bases separating them. This CDR3 region has 13 residues.

This sequence joins TRBV4-2 and TRBJ2-3; TRBD2 is a possible D gene (5 bases). Germline values: CDR1 LGHNA, CDR2 YNFKEQ. This CDR3 spans 16 amino acids. V shed 0 bases and J shed 2 bases, with 12 bases lying between them. The CDR3 protein is CASSQDVPGFTDTQYF. CDR3 DNA: TGTGCCAGCAGCCAAGATGTGCCGGGGTTCACAGATACGCAGTATTTT.

The chain recombines TRBV6-5 with TRBJ1-1, with a possible D match to TRBD1 (6 bases). Germline-derived CDR1 and CDR2 are MNHEY and SVGAGI. This CDR3 is built from 14 residues. Trimming removed 6 bases at V and 4 bases at J, with 15 bases between. The DNA of the CDR3 is TGTGCCAGCAGCGTTACAGGGTCAGGCACTGAAGCTTTCTTT. It is translated as CASSVTGSGTEAFF.

The chain recombines TRBV3-1 (or the pseudogene TRBV3-2) with TRBJ1-5; 7 bases line up with TRBD1. V lost 3 bases to trimming and J lost 5 bases; unmatched junction nucleotides: 4. The CDR3 runs to 14 residues. Germline values: CDR1 LGHDT, CDR2 YNNKEL (reference sequence). The CDR3 sequence: CASSHQGDYQPQHF. CDR3 nucleotide sequence: TGTGCCAGCAGCCATCAGGGGGACTATCAGCCCCAGCATTTT.

The rearrangement uses TRBV4-3 and TRBJ1-1, with D tentatively TRBD1 (5 bases). From germline, CDR1 is LGHNA and CDR2 YSLEER. V was pared by 5 bases and J by 7 bases, with 14 bases between. This CDR3 has 13 residues. The CDR3 nucleotides read TGCGCCAGCAGCATAAGATTGGGGGATGAAGCTTTCTTT. Translating gives CASSIRLGDEAFF.

The rearrangement links TRBV14 to TRBJ1-1; D is perhaps TRBD1 (6 bases). In germline, CDR1 is SGHDN, CDR2 FVKESK. This CDR3 is built from 13 residues. V gave up 6 bases and J gave up 8 bases, with 16 bases separating them. CDR3 bases: TGTGCCAGCAGTCCTACAGGGACACGGGAAGCTTTCTTT. This translates into CASSPTGTREAFF.